These T cell receptor beta chains were read from a single sample in a study of blood T cell repertoires in COVID-19. Only in-frame clones appear in the TCRdb table, and some are missing; sequencing was by immunoSEQ multiplex PCR. The table records 360,000 or so clones, about 90% of them present only once. The sample consisted of PBMCs or T cells enriched from blood (not recorded which). The receptors derive from a woman younger than 45 who had recovered from COVID-19. Each CDR3 is given with its conserved first and last residue. A D gene is named only where the DNA matches it firmly. Only part of the rows carry a size: once, few, many, or a class if the clone is expanded.

v_gene	d_gene	abundance	j_gene	CDR3aa	CDR3nt
TRBV28	TRBD1	.	TRBJ1-4	CASSPGTGTEKLFF	TGTGCCAGCAGTCCCGGGACAGGGACTGAAAAACTGTTTTTT
TRBV2	TRBD1	.	TRBJ1-6	CASVAGTDNSPLHF	TGTGCCAGTGTTGCCGGGACAGATAATTCACCCCTCCACTTT
TRBV7-3	TRBD1	.	TRBJ1-1	CASSANRDRGEAFF	TGTGCCAGCAGCGCAAACCGGGACAGGGGTGAAGCTTTCTTT
TRBV5-6	.	.	TRBJ1-2	CASSLSQGIYGYTF	TGTGCCAGCAGCTTGTCGCAGGGTATCTATGGCTACACCTTC
TRBV19	.	.	TRBJ1-6	CASAGGRNSPLHF	TGTGCCAGTGCCGGAGGTCGTAATTCACCCCTCCACTTT
TRBV13	.	few	TRBJ2-7	CASSLVGVRSEQYF	TGTGCCAGCAGCTTAGTCGGGGTCCGAAGCGAGCAGTACTTC
TRBV7-2	TRBD2	.	TRBJ2-3	CASSLEGSGRSDTQYF	TGTGCCAGCAGCTTAGAGGGTAGCGGGAGATCAGATACGCAGTATTTT
TRBV25-1	.	.	TRBJ1-6	CASSDAFGNQGNSPLHF	TGTGCCAGCAGCGACGCGTTCGGAAATCAGGGGAATTCACCCCTCCACTTT
TRBV5-1	.	.	TRBJ1-1	CASSSREKNTEAFF	TGCGCCAGCAGCTCCAGGGAAAAGAACACTGAAGCTTTCTTT
TRBV20-1	TRBD1	few	TRBJ2-7	CSAETGYEQYF	TGCAGTGCGGAGACAGGGTACGAGCAGTACTTC
TRBV18	TRBD2	.	TRBJ2-3	CASSPLPISGSGTDTQYF	TGTGCCAGCTCACCATTACCAATAAGCGGGAGCGGCACAGATACGCAGTATTTT
TRBV19	TRBD2	.	TRBJ2-5	CASSIKRRLAQETQYF	TGTGCCAGTAGTATTAAAAGGAGACTAGCGCAAGAGACCCAGTACTTC
TRBV4-1	TRBD1	.	TRBJ1-5	CASSQETGGFNQPQHF	TGCGCCAGCAGCCAAGAGACAGGGGGTTTCAATCAGCCCCAGCATTTT
TRBV2	TRBD2	.	TRBJ2-7	CATSTSGSYEQYF	TGTGCCACCTCTACTAGCGGATCCTACGAGCAGTACTTC
TRBV15	TRBD1	.	TRBJ1-2	CATSRETGGDYGYTF	TGTGCCACCAGCAGGGAGACAGGGGGCGACTATGGCTACACCTTC
TRBV28	.	few	TRBJ1-4	CASSLGGNEKLFF	TGTGCCAGCAGCCTGGGGGGTAATGAAAAACTGTTTTTT
TRBV6-5	.	.	TRBJ1-5	CASIWGLDSNQPQHF	TGTGCCAGCATATGGGGACTTGATAGCAATCAGCCCCAGCATTTT
TRBV7-9	TRBD2	.	TRBJ2-7	CASSLAWLAGASYEQYF	TGTGCCAGCAGCTTAGCGTGGCTAGCGGGGGCGTCCTACGAGCAGTACTTC
TRBV19	.	.	TRBJ1-4	CASSIQQGREKLFF	TGTGCCAGTAGTATCCAACAGGGTAGGGAAAAACTGTTTTTT
TRBV12-3/TRBV12-4	TRBD2	.	TRBJ2-1	CASSQGLAGEQFF	TGTGCCAGCAGCCAGGGACTAGCGGGCGAGCAGTTCTTC
TRBV27	.	once	TRBJ1-2	CASSSGNYGYTF	TGTGCCAGCAGTTCCGGTAACTATGGCTACACCTTC
TRBV5-1	.	.	TRBJ1-1	CASSPTGDTEAFF	TGCGCCAGCAGCCCTACAGGAGATACTGAAGCTTTCTTT
TRBV6-1	.	.	TRBJ2-7	CASSEGHEQYF	TGTGCCAGCAGTGAGGGACATGAGCAGTACTTC
TRBV3-1/TRBV3-2	TRBD2	once	TRBJ2-7	CASSQASGGTYEQYF	TGTGCCAGCAGCCAAGCTAGCGGGGGTACCTACGAGCAGTACTTC
TRBV30	.	.	TRBJ1-6	CAWSTAWNSPLHF	TGTGCCTGGAGTACTGCTTGGAATTCACCCCTCCACTTT
TRBV20-1	TRBD1	.	TRBJ1-1	CSAVDRDGAFF	TGCAGTGCTGTGGACAGGGATGGGGCTTTCTTT
TRBV6-4	TRBD2	many	TRBJ2-1	CASSNGTSHEQFF	TGTGCCAGCAGTAACGGGACTAGCCATGAGCAGTTCTTC
TRBV12-3/TRBV12-4	TRBD1	once	TRBJ1-1	CASSLVGTGEAFF	TGTGCCAGCAGTTTGGTCGGGACAGGTGAAGCTTTCTTT
TRBV19	TRBD2	.	TRBJ2-2	CASSLRLAGGPRDTGELFF	TGTGCCAGTAGTCTTCGACTAGCGGGAGGGCCGAGGGACACCGGGGAGCTGTTTTTT
TRBV19	TRBD1	.	TRBJ1-1	CASSLNRGGTEAFF	TGTGCCAGTAGTTTGAACAGGGGGGGCACTGAAGCTTTCTTT
TRBV2	TRBD1	.	TRBJ1-5	CASRSRDRGYNQPQHF	TGTGCCAGCAGGTCCCGGGACAGGGGGTACAATCAGCCCCAGCATTTT
TRBV15	.	.	TRBJ1-4	CATSNRTTNEKLFF	TGTGCCACCAGCAACAGAACAACTAATGAAAAACTGTTTTTT
TRBV7-8	TRBD1	.	TRBJ2-7	CASSRDRLEQYF	TGTGCCAGCAGCCGGGACAGGCTCGAGCAGTACTTC
TRBV27	TRBD2	.	TRBJ2-3	CASSLFSGGLTDTQYF	TGTGCCAGCAGTTTATTTAGCGGGGGACTCACAGATACGCAGTATTTT
TRBV18	.	.	TRBJ1-3	CASSPPNRDGNTIYF	TGTGCCAGCTCACCACCGAACAGAGATGGAAACACCATATATTTT
TRBV11-3	.	.	TRBJ2-5	CASSGVEETQYF	TGTGCCAGCAGTGGAGTGGAAGAGACCCAGTACTTC
TRBV18	.	.	TRBJ2-1	CASSPSNGPTYNEQFF	TGTGCCAGCTCACCGTCCAACGGTCCTACCTACAATGAGCAGTTCTTC
TRBV28	TRBD2	.	TRBJ2-7	CASSFPSGIYEQYF	TGTGCCAGCAGTTTTCCTAGCGGAATCTACGAGCAGTACTTC
TRBV20-1	.	.	TRBJ2-7	CSAIAGYEQYF	TGCAGTGCTATTGCGGGCTACGAGCAGTACTTC
TRBV3-1/TRBV3-2	TRBD1	.	TRBJ1-1	CASSQDRRGPYAEAFF	TGTGCCAGCAGCCAAGATCGCAGGGGGCCGTATGCTGAAGCTTTCTTT
TRBV28	.	.	TRBJ2-1	CASSFPSGGVTASYNEQFF	TGTGCCAGCAGTTTCCCGTCCGGAGGTGTAACAGCTTCCTACAATGAGCAGTTCTTC
TRBV5-6	TRBD1	.	TRBJ1-1	CASSFLGAGGTNTEAFF	TGTGCCAGCAGCTTCCTAGGCGCAGGGGGAACGAACACTGAAGCTTTCTTT
TRBV5-8	.	.	TRBJ1-5	CASSLRGTSNQPQHF	TGTGCCAGCAGCTTGAGGGGGACGAGCAATCAGCCCCAGCATTTT
TRBV5-1	.	.	TRBJ2-2	CASSLTGTTNTGELFF	TGCGCCAGCAGCTTAACCGGGACAACGAACACCGGGGAGCTGTTTTTT
TRBV11-1	.	.	TRBJ2-7	CASSLGPAYEQYF	TGTGCCAGCAGCCTAGGGCCAGCCTACGAGCAGTACTTC
TRBV29-1	.	.	TRBJ2-3	CSVELLDTQYF	TGCAGCGTTGAATTACTTGATACGCAGTATTTT
TRBV11-2	TRBD2	.	TRBJ2-4	CASSPAGGVAGVIQYF	TGTGCCAGCAGCCCCGCCGGTGGGGTAGCGGGAGTCATTCAGTACTTC
TRBV16	.	.	TRBJ1-1	CASSQLGLSGTEAFF	TGTGCCAGCAGCCAATTGGGTCTCAGCGGCACTGAAGCTTTCTTT
TRBV5-4	.	.	TRBJ2-5	CASSLRGAETQYF	TGTGCCAGCAGCTTGAGGGGCGCTGAGACCCAGTACTTC
TRBV27	.	.	TRBJ2-1	CASSFQKNEQFF	TGTGCCAGCAGTTTTCAGAAGAATGAGCAGTTCTTC
TRBV2	.	.	TRBJ2-7	CASSDWTAKSYEQYF	TGTGCCAGCAGTGATTGGACAGCAAAGTCCTACGAGCAGTACTTC
TRBV3-1/TRBV3-2	TRBD2	.	TRBJ2-2	CASSQIAGGFTGELFF	TGTGCCAGCAGCCAAATCGCGGGGGGGTTCACCGGGGAGCTGTTTTTT
TRBV7-9	TRBD1	.	TRBJ2-1	CASSFGQGKDEQFF	TGTGCCAGCAGCTTTGGACAGGGGAAGGATGAGCAGTTCTTC
TRBV5-6	TRBD1	few	TRBJ1-3	CASSSGTGGGNTIYF	TGTGCCAGCAGCTCCGGGACAGGGGGCGGAAACACCATATATTTT